The TCR beta chain described here comes from a study of neurological immune-mediated disorders. TCRdb recomputed calls from the 5' RACE reads with MiXCR, one row per CDR3 protein. This sample carries about 80,000 distinct CDR3 sequences, about 9.5% of them seen once, and the ten largest clones take 1.5% to 2%. This clonotype was counted ten times or more. The CDR3 extends over 13 amino acids. Germline V CDR1 and CDR2: SGHRS, YFSETQ. V lost 3 bases and J lost 5; bases outside the gene matches: 2. What was sequenced was PBMCs. The TCR was taken from a man in his forties or fifties in good health. The gene calls are TRBV5-1 and TRBJ1-5; 7 positions agree with TRBD1. The CDR3 nucleotides read TGCGCCAGCAGCTACACAGGGGATCAGCCCCAGCATTTT. It yields the protein CASSYTGDQPQHF.